This TCR beta chain was profiled in a study of blood T cell repertoires in COVID-19. Turning to the study itself: T cells, B-cell-depleted T cells, or PBMCs supplied cDNA or gDNA.

This CDR3 is 15 amino acids long. V dropped 3 bases and J dropped 2 bases, with 9 bases sitting between them. The germline CDR1 and CDR2 sequences are SGHNT and YYREEE (reference sequence). A Seattle source enrolled patients during active infection and followed them longitudinally. This clone showed up just a few times. Authors' analysis steps: Amplification of reference gene primers was used by the study to estimate nucleated cell counts. The table came from immunoSEQ multiplex PCR; TCRdb's copy has only in-frame clones and leaves some out. V and J calls and clone size come straight from that table; D and trimming were deduced from the DNA. The sample yields more than 300,000 clones, 87% seen once.

The chain is built from TRBV5-4 and TRBJ2-6, with D uncertain. This receptor was obtained from a woman aged 50 to 60 with COVID-19, enrolled during active disease. Input material: peripheral blood. Here the CDR3 DNA reads TGTGCCAGCAGCTCCTGGGCCCCTGGGGCCAACGTCCTGACTTTC. Translating it yields CASSSWAPGANVLTF.